The table lists the clone carrying this TCR beta chain with a count of one. The CDR3 loop spans 14 amino acids. Unmatched junction bases numbered 4, after V lost 2 bases and J lost 5 bases. Germline V lookup: CDR1 SGHTA, CDR2 FQGTGA. Repertoires were generated with immunoSEQ multiplex PCR, while TCRdb's copy carries only in-frame clones and drops some. The sample consists of 200,000 to 250,000 clones, roughly 85% of them appearing once. This record belongs to a study of blood T cell repertoires in COVID-19. The gene calls are TRBV7-3 and TRBJ1-1, with 8 positions matching TRBD1. This TCR was sampled from a woman aged 65 to 85 with active or convalescent COVID-19. Sequenced material: peripheral blood. CDR3 amino acids: CASSLSGGETEAFF. The CDR3, as DNA: TGTGCCAGCAGCTTATCAGGGGGCGAAACTGAAGCTTTCTTT.